This passage covers 20 T cell receptor beta chains from one sample sequenced in a study of cytomegalovirus exposure and HLA in healthy donors. 60 Vbeta and 13 Jbeta primers were used in PCR. The assay was immunoSEQ multiplex PCR, and TCRdb's table has in-frame clones only and misses some. The sample contains 200,000 to 250,000 clones, 70% to 80% of which appear only once. Sequencing was carried out using PBMCs. The receptor set was obtained from a man between 35 and 55 years old in good health and CMV-seronegative.

The J gene is TRBJ2-3, the V gene TRBV21-1; the table's D gene call, TRBD1, was not cross checked with the DNA. TRBV21-1 is annotated as a pseudogene. The CDR3 spans 18 residues. CDR3 region: CASSKSHIQGRGTDTQYF. In DNA form, the CDR3 reads TGTGCCAGCAGCAAGTCGCATATTCAGGGCAGGGGCACAGATACGCAGTATTTT.

V gene TRBV7-9 combines with J gene TRBJ2-1; 10 positions match TRBD2. J lost 4 bases, V lost 5 bases, and 5 bases had no gene match. Germline V gene sequence: CDR1 SEHNR, CDR2 FQNEAQ (reference sequence). The CDR3 is made up of 15 amino acids. The CDR3 DNA follows: TGTGCCAGCAGCCCAGCGGGGGGGCCTTACAATGAGCAGTTCTTC. Translating gives CASSPAGGPYNEQFF.

In its sample, this clone was seen once. The rearrangement joins TRBV2 to TRBJ2-3; TRBD2 agrees at 11 bases. CDR3 size: 13 residues. V was pared by 4 bases and J by 12 bases, with 6 bases of the junction left unmatched. The V gene's germline CDR1 is SNHLY and CDR2 FYNNEI. The CDR3 region has the DNA TGTGCCAGCAGTGCCGAACTAGCGGGGGAACAGTATTTT. Translating it yields CASSAELAGEQYF.

The chain joins TRBV10-3 to TRBJ2-1, with 10 positions matching TRBD1. CDR1 and CDR2 (germline): ENHRY, SYGVKD. This CDR3 spans 13 amino acids. The ends lost 8 bases at V and 6 bases at J; junction bases unmatched: 4. The CDR3 bases are TGTGCCATCGCGAGACAGGGGGCCAATGAGCAGTTCTTC. This codes for CAIARQGANEQFF.

This chain links TRBV5-1 with TRBJ1-4; 7 nucleotides match TRBD1. Germline CDR1 and CDR2: SGHRS and YFSETQ. V shed 4 bases and J 2 bases; nucleotides not matched to a gene: 5. The CDR3 spans 15 residues. In DNA, the CDR3 is TGCGCCAGCAGCCGTCCGGGACAGACTAATGAAAAACTGTTTTTT. It is translated as CASSRPGQTNEKLFF.

In its sample, this clone was seen a few times. CDR3 coding DNA: TGCAGCGTTGAAACGGCGGTCAATCAGCCCCAGCATTTT. This encodes CSVETAVNQPQHF. This sequence joins TRBV29-1 and TRBJ1-5; no firm D call. Germline loops: CDR1 SQVTM, CDR2 ANQGSEA. With 2 bases removed from V and 3 bases from J, the gap between germline ends came to 8 bases. The CDR3 totals 13 residues.

V usage is TRBV7-9 and J usage is TRBJ2-3, with TRBD2 matching over 13 bases. Germline V gene lookup returns CDR1 SEHNR and CDR2 FQNEAQ (reference sequence). The CDR3 consists of 19 residues. Trimming removed 5 bases from V and 0 bases from J; junction bases left unmatched: 11. CDR3 DNA sequence: TGTGCCAGCAGCCCCCGAGTGGGACTAGCGGGATTTAGCACAGATACGCAGTATTTT. Protein sequence: CASSPRVGLAGFSTDTQYF.

Concerning this clone itself: One end of the junction does not line up with germline, which may come from a read error. The chain couples TRBV7-9 to TRBJ2-4; D possibly corresponds to TRBD1 (5 bases). CDR3 length equals 13 residues. CDR1 SEHNR and CDR2 FQNEAQ come from the germline V gene (reference sequence). The CDR3 here is CSSVQGEKNIQYF. The CDR3 DNA reads TGTTCCAGCGTGCAAGGGGAAAAAAACATTCAGTACTTC.

This clone was observed a handful of times. J is TRBJ2-7 and V is TRBV2; 7 bases match TRBD2. This CDR3 is built from 15 residues. Germline V gives CDR1 SNHLY, CDR2 FYNNEI. Losses at the gene ends were 4 bases for V and 1 base for J; bases not matched to a gene: 7. The CDR3 coding sequence is TGTGCCAGCAGTGTGCAACTAGCGATATCCTACGAGCAGTACTTC. This encodes CASSVQLAISYEQYF.

The genes are TRBV10-3 and TRBJ1-1; unclear D gene. Trimming left V 5 bases short and J 4 bases short, with 11 bases between. Germline V gives CDR1 ENHRY, CDR2 SYGVKD. The CDR3 consists of 13 residues. The CDR3 sequence: CAISPGSGTEAFF. CDR3 DNA: TGTGCCATCAGTCCGGGGTCAGGCACTGAAGCTTTCTTT.

The CDR3 region is CASRTGGGNTEAFF. Written as DNA, the CDR3 is TGTGCCAGCAGGACAGGGGGTGGGAACACTGAAGCTTTCTTT. The V call is TRBV28, the J call TRBJ1-1; 9 nucleotides match TRBD1. The CDR3 consists of 14 residues. The V and J ends lost 6 bases and 1 base, in that order; junction bases with no gene match: 3. The V gene's germline CDR1 is MDHEN and CDR2 SYDVKM.

Written as DNA, the CDR3 is TGTGCCAGCAGCTCCCCCGCGGGAGGGGGGAACACCGGGGAGCTGTTTTTT. It encodes CASSSPAGGGNTGELFF. This chain connects TRBV9 to TRBJ2-2; 9 nucleotides line up with TRBD2. The CDR3 spans 17 residues. V dropped 4 bases and J dropped 1; count of bases not matched to a gene: 8. In germline, CDR1 is SGDLS, CDR2 YYNGEE.

The rearrangement uses TRBV6-5 and TRBJ2-5; 7 bases are shared with TRBD1. V shed 6 bases and J 4 bases; nucleotides not matched to a gene: 8. The germline V gene has CDR1 MNHEY and CDR2 SVGAGI. The CDR3 has 14 residues. CDR3 in DNA: TGTGCCAGCAGCCGACGACAGGGAGCAGAGACCCAGTACTTC. Translating it yields CASSRRQGAETQYF.

The chain links TRBV27 to TRBJ1-2, with 7 bases that match TRBD1. V lost 5 bases and J lost 7; bases outside the gene matches: 10. Per the germline V gene, CDR1 is MNHEY and CDR2 is SMNVEV (reference sequence). This CDR3 spans 14 amino acids. The CDR3 reads CASSPHTGERGYTF. CDR3 sequence (DNA): TGTGCCAGCAGTCCCCACACAGGGGAACGTGGCTACACCTTC.

The rearrangement joins TRBV5-1 to TRBJ2-5; D might be TRBD2 (6 bases). CDR1 and CDR2 from the germline V gene are SGHRS and YFSETQ. The CDR3 totals 14 residues. V was cut by 3 bases and J by 5 bases, with 14 bases left in between. The CDR3 DNA follows: TGCGCCAGCAGCTCTGGCGGCGGAGGGGAGACCCAGTACTTC. Protein: CASSSGGGGETQYF.

This clone came up a few times. The chain has TRBV29-1 and TRBJ2-7; 10 nucleotides align to TRBD1. This CDR3 has 13 amino acids. With 6 bases clipped from V and 5 bases from J, the junction kept 7 bases outside the gene matches. Germline assignment: CDR1 SQVTM and CDR2 ANQGSEA. Here the CDR3 reads CSVLGQGFNEQYF. CDR3 bases: TGCAGCGTCCTGGGACAGGGGTTCAACGAGCAGTACTTC.

This rearrangement joins TRBV2 to TRBJ1-5; maybe TRBD1 (6 bases). The germline gives CDR1 SNHLY, CDR2 FYNNEI. The V gene lost 2 bases and the J gene lost 1 base, with 12 bases spanning the gap. The CDR3 sequence is 16 residues long. CDR3 sequence reads: CASSERWGQSNQPQHF. In DNA, the CDR3 is TGTGCCAGCAGTGAAAGGTGGGGGCAGAGCAATCAGCCCCAGCATTTT.

The V gene is TRBV4-2, the J gene TRBJ1-5; TRBD1 is a possible D gene (6 bases). Per germline, CDR1 LGHNA and CDR2 YNFKEQ. This CDR3 is built from 16 residues. The V end was cut by 1 base, the J end by 6 bases, with 16 bases between. The DNA of the CDR3 is TGTGCCAGCAGCCAAGGAATGGTACAGGGTGGTCAGCCCCAGCATTTT. Encoded protein: CASSQGMVQGGQPQHF.

The J gene is TRBJ1-6, the V gene TRBV19; the D gene is possibly TRBD1 (6 bases). The CDR3 loop spans 15 amino acids. Trimming removed 5 bases from V and 7 bases from J, with 15 bases in between. CDR1 and CDR2 (germline): LNHDA, SQIVND (reference sequence). For the CDR3, the DNA is TGTGCCAGTAGTTTAGGGACAATTGGAAATTCACCCCTCCACTTT. Its protein is CASSLGTIGNSPLHF.

The genes are TRBV6-5 and TRBJ2-7, with 8 bases aligning to TRBD1. There are 16 residues in the CDR3. Germline V gene sequence: CDR1 MNHEY, CDR2 SVGAGI. J was trimmed by 6 bases and V by 4 bases; bases with no gene match: 14. The CDR3 DNA follows: TGTGCCAGCAGTTCTACCGTGGGACAGGAGCGAGGCGAGCAGTACTTC. Translating gives CASSSTVGQERGEQYF.